This T cell receptor beta chain derives from a study of control samples from healthy donors and cancer patients. Unmatched junction bases numbered 7, after V lost 3 bases and J lost 6 bases. The CDR3 totals 15 residues. Germline CDR1 KGHDR, CDR2 SFDVKD. The repertoire was sequenced with immunoSEQ multiplex PCR; TCRdb's copy has only in-frame clones and lacks some. The data show some 49,000 clones, about 86% seen once. Specimen: PBMCs. V is TRBV24-1 and J is TRBJ2-1, with 7 bases fitting TRBD1. The receptor was derived from a woman aged 50 to 65 with lung cancer. For the CDR3, the DNA is TGTGCCACCAGTGATCACAGGGGAATAGGCAATGAGCAGTTCTTC. It encodes CATSDHRGIGNEQFF.